This T cell receptor (beta chain) is drawn from a study of T cell repertoires in cytomegalovirus infection. In the study overall: CMV infection together with matching HLA type was indicated by public TCR beta signatures. General study points: CMV carriers having the relevant HLA were flagged by cumulative public TCR beta family frequency. Dominating the ex vivo response were TCR beta clonotypes that were CMV-specific and HLA-C-restricted.

The length of the CDR3 is 14 residues. Germline assignment: CDR1 SGHRS and CDR2 YFSETQ. V was cut by 7 bases and J by 5 bases, with 17 bases left in between. TCRdb fed the reads into MiXCR, producing one record per CDR3 protein. Seen here are 450,000 to 600,000 distinct CDR3 sequences, about 10% observed once, and the top ten hold 9.5% to 13%. This clonotype was observed at least ten times. As yet, its antigen is unknown. The chain combines TRBV5-1 with TRBJ2-3; no definite D call. Sequencing used PBMCs. This sequence was found in a human donor in good health (CMV status not recorded). Some clones in this sample may be carry-over from other donors' samples. The CDR3 protein is CASATRTARDTQYF. DNA for the CDR3: TGCGCCAGCGCGACCAGGACCGCGAGAGATACGCAGTATTTT.